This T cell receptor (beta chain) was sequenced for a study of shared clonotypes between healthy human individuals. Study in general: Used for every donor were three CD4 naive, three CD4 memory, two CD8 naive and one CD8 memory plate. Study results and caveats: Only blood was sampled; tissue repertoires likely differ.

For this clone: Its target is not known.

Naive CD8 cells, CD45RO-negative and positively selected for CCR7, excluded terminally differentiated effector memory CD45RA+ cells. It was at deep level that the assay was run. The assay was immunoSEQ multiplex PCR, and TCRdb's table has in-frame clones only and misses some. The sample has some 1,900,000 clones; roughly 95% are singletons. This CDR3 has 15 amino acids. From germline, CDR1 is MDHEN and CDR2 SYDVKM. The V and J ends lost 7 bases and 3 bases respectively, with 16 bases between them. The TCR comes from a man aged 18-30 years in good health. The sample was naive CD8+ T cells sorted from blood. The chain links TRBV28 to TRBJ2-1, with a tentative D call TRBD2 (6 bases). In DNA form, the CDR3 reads TGTGCCAGCACCACCTATTGGGAGGACTACAATGAGCAGTTCTTC. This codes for CASTTYWEDYNEQFF.